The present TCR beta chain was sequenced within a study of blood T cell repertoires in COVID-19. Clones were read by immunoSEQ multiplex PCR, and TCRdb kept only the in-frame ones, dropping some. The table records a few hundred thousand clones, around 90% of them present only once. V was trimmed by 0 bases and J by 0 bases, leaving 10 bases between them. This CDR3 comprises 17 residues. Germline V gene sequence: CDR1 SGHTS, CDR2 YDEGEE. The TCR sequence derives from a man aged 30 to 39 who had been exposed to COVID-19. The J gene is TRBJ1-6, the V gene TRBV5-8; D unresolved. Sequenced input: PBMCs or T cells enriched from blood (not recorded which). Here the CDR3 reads CASSLGLPSSYNSPLHF. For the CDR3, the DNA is TGTGCCAGCAGCTTGGGACTCCCGAGCTCCTATAATTCACCCCTCCACTTT.